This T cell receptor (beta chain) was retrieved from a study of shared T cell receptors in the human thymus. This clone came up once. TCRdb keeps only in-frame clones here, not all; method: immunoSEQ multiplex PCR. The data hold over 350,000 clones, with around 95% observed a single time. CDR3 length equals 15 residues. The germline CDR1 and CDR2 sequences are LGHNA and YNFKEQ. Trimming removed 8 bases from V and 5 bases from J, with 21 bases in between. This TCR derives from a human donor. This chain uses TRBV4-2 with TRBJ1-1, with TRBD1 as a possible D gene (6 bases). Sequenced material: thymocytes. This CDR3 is CASRRGGRGGTEAFF. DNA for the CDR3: TGTGCCAGCCGCCGAGGGGGGCGCGGGGGAACTGAAGCTTTCTTT.